The rows below give T cell receptor beta chains drawn from one sample of a study of beta chain features in type 1 diabetes. Assay used: immunoSEQ multiplex PCR; TCRdb lists only in-frame clones, some missing. The profile shows around 250,000 clones, 13% to 15% of them singletons. Material: naive CD4+ T cells from blood. The source of these receptors is a woman aged 40 to 50 in good health. The CDR3 runs from the conserved cysteine through the conserved F or W. A D gene is named only where the DNA matches it firmly. Clone size is given for some rows only: seen once, a few or many times, or a class if the clone is expanded.

clone_size	v_call	j_call	d_call	cdr3_nt	cdr3_aa
many	TRBV5-4	TRBJ2-5	.	TGTGCCAGCAGCTTGGCCGGGGGAGAGACCCAGTACTTC	CASSLAGGETQYF
.	TRBV4-3	TRBJ2-7	.	TGCGCCAGCAGCCAAAATTCGGAGGGCCGAGGCGAGCAGTACTTC	CASSQNSEGRGEQYF
.	TRBV6-6	TRBJ1-5	TRBD1	TGTGCCACCAAGTACAGGGGAAGTCATCAGCCCCAGCATTTT	CATKYRGSHQPQHF
.	TRBV19	TRBJ2-3	TRBD2	TGTGCCAGTAGTATAGCGGCGGGGGGCGCAGATACGCAGTATTTT	CASSIAAGGADTQYF
.	TRBV2	TRBJ1-1	TRBD1	TGTGCCAGCAGTGAATGGACAGGGGCTAACACTGAAGCTTTCTTT	CASSEWTGANTEAFF
many	TRBV13	TRBJ2-7	TRBD2	TGTGCCAGCAGCTTAGCTTGGACTAGCGATAAGTCCTACGAGCAGTACTTC	CASSLAWTSDKSYEQYF
few	TRBV5-4	TRBJ1-2	TRBD1	TGTGCCAGCAGCTTGCCAGGGGGTAACTATGGCTACACCTTC	CASSLPGGNYGYTF
many	TRBV23-1	TRBJ1-5	.	TGCGCCAGCTTCTCGCGCGGGGGCCACCAGCCCCAGCATTTT	CASFSRGGHQPQHF
.	TRBV28	TRBJ2-4	.	TGTGCCAGCGGGACTTGGACGATAGCCAAAAACATTCAGTACTTC	CASGTWTIAKNIQYF
.	TRBV6-4	TRBJ1-1	.	TGTGCCAGCAGTGCCCAGACAGGAGGTGAAGCTTTCTTT	CASSAQTGGEAFF
.	TRBV18	TRBJ1-5	TRBD1	TGTGCCAGCTCACCGTCGGACAGGGGTCATCTTCCCCAGCATTTT	CASSPSDRGHLPQHF
few	TRBV5-1	TRBJ1-3	TRBD1	TGCGCCAGCAGCTTGGGGGACAGAGGAAACACCATATATTTT	CASSLGDRGNTIYF
few	TRBV9	TRBJ1-2	.	TGTGCCAGCAGCTCCCTGGGCAGGTACGACTATGGCTACACCTTC	CASSSLGRYDYGYTF
few	TRBV4-3	TRBJ1-6	TRBD1	TGCGCCAGCAGCCAAGCGACAGGGACTTCACCCCTCCACTTT	CASSQATGTSPLHF
.	TRBV7-6	TRBJ1-3	.	TGTGCCAGCAGCTTATACAGGGACTCTGGAAACACCATATATTTT	CASSLYRDSGNTIYF
.	TRBV6-5	TRBJ1-6	.	TGTGCCAGCAGTTACTCGAGACAGAGTAATTCACCCCTCCACTTT	CASSYSRQSNSPLHF
few	TRBV2	TRBJ1-5	.	TGTGCCAGTGCGAGGCCGCCCGAGGAGCCCCAGCATTTT	CASARPPEEPQHF
few	TRBV7-9	TRBJ2-7	TRBD2	TGTGCCAGCAGCCCCCGGGGGGGCGGGGACGAGCAGTACTTC	CASSPRGGGDEQYF
few	TRBV5-1	TRBJ2-5	TRBD1	TGCGCCAGCAGCAAAGGACAGGGACAAGAGACCCAGTACTTC	CASSKGQGQETQYF
.	TRBV2	TRBJ2-3	.	TGTGCCAGCAGTGAAGCTGGGGCAAGCTACGGCACAGATACGCAGTATTTT	CASSEAGASYGTDTQYF
few	TRBV12-5	TRBJ1-5	.	TGTGCTAGTGGTTTGGCCCCGGGGGTTGATCAGCCCCAGCATTTT	CASGLAPGVDQPQHF
.	TRBV5-4	TRBJ2-5	TRBD2	TGTGCCAGCAGCTTGGTTCAGAATAGCGGGGCAGAGACCCAGTACTTC	CASSLVQNSGAETQYF
.	TRBV7-9	TRBJ1-5	TRBD1	TGTGCCAGCAGCCGAACCGGGACAGGGGGTCAAGGGCCCCAGCATTTT	CASSRTGTGGQGPQHF
.	TRBV2	TRBJ1-5	.	TGTGCCAGCAGTGATGATAGTTACCAGCCCCAGCATTTT	CASSDDSYQPQHF
.	TRBV2	TRBJ1-6	.	TGTGCCAGCAGGGAGGAGTGGCAGTTTAATTCACCCCTCCACTTT	CASREEWQFNSPLHF
.	TRBV7-9	TRBJ2-7	TRBD1	TGTGCCAGCAGCTTCCCTTCAGGGGGCGGGTACGAGCAGTACTTC	CASSFPSGGGYEQYF
few	TRBV19	TRBJ2-1	.	TGTGCCAGTAGTCTCGGGATAAGTAAGAATGAGCAGTTCTTC	CASSLGISKNEQFF
few	TRBV7-6	TRBJ1-1	.	TGTGCCAGCAGCTTCAACACCGACACTGAAGCTTTCTTT	CASSFNTDTEAFF
.	TRBV12-5	TRBJ2-1	TRBD1	TGTGCTAGTGGTTTGTCCAGGGGGTACAATGAGCAGTTCTTC	CASGLSRGYNEQFF
few	TRBV19	TRBJ2-3	TRBD1	TGTGCCAGTAGTCTGGGACAGGGTGGATCAGATACGCAGTATTTT	CASSLGQGGSDTQYF
.	TRBV9	TRBJ2-6	.	TGTGCCAGCAGCGTCCGGAGCTCTGGGGCCAACGTCCTGACTTTC	CASSVRSSGANVLTF
.	TRBV5-4	TRBJ2-5	TRBD2	TGTGCCAGCAGTCCCGGGGGCGGGGGGGCGCTCGGAGAGACCCAGTACTTC	CASSPGGGGALGETQYF
.	TRBV4-1	TRBJ2-5	.	TGCGCCAGCAGCCAGATACTAGTTTCGGAGACCCAGTACTTC	CASSQILVSETQYF
.	TRBV2	TRBJ1-1	.	TGTGCCAGCAGTGACTGGGGGACTCGCACTGAAGCTTTCTTT	CASSDWGTRTEAFF
.	TRBV6-5	TRBJ2-5	TRBD2	TGTGCCAGCAGGCAGGCGTCTAGCGGGGGTGAGACCCAGTACTTC	CASRQASSGGETQYF
.	TRBV7-2	TRBJ1-1	.	TGTGCCAGCAGCTCTCAGACGGGGAACACTGAAGCTTTCTTT	CASSSQTGNTEAFF
few	TRBV9	TRBJ1-1	.	TGTGCCAGCAGCGTAGAGGCAGGGCGGACTGAAGCTTTCTTT	CASSVEAGRTEAFF
few	TRBV5-1	TRBJ2-5	TRBD2	TGCGCCAGCAGCGTTCAGCCCGGCGGGGGGACAGAGACCCAGTACTTC	CASSVQPGGGTETQYF
few	TRBV4-1	TRBJ1-1	TRBD1	TGCGCCAGCAGCCAAGAGGTGACAGGGTGGTTCTTT	CASSQEVTGWFF
few	TRBV29-1	TRBJ2-3	TRBD2	TGCAGCGTTGAGACTAGCGGGGGGCCTGCAGATACGCAGTATTTT	CSVETSGGPADTQYF
few	TRBV19	TRBJ1-1	.	TGTGCCAGCAAGAGGTCTGGGAACACTGAAGCTTTCTTT	CASKRSGNTEAFF
.	TRBV25-1	TRBJ1-3	.	TGTGCCAGCAGTGCCCCCCAGAGAAACACCATATATTTT	CASSAPQRNTIYF
few	TRBV7-6	TRBJ2-7	.	TGTGCCAGCAGCTCCATGGCCGGGACTCCATCCGAGCAGTACTTC	CASSSMAGTPSEQYF
.	TRBV12-5	TRBJ1-1	.	TGTGCTAGTGGTTTGGTATCGGGAGGGTGGGGCACTGAAGCTTTCTTT	CASGLVSGGWGTEAFF
.	TRBV4-2	TRBJ1-1	TRBD1	TGTGCCAGCAGCGGCCGGACAGGGAACACTGAAGCTTTCTTT	CASSGRTGNTEAFF
few	TRBV20-1	TRBJ2-3	TRBD2	TGCAGTGCCCCCGCGGGGGCGCAGTATTTT	CSAPAGAQYF
few	TRBV7-9	TRBJ1-1	TRBD1	TGTGCCAGCAGCCCCGAGACAGGGGAAAACACTGAAGCTTTCTTT	CASSPETGENTEAFF
few	TRBV9	TRBJ2-3	TRBD2	TGTGCCAGCAGCGTAGAAGCGGGGGGTAGGTCAGATACGCAGTATTTT	CASSVEAGGRSDTQYF